The present entry profiles one TCR beta chain with its context. The antigen is undetermined. Other DNA variants within this sample encode the same CDR3. CD8 cells classed as naive were CD45RO-negative and positively selected for CCR7, excluding terminally differentiated effector memory CD45RA+ cells. TCRdb's table, derived via immunoSEQ multiplex PCR, lists solely in-frame clones and lacks some. In the table there are roughly 810,000 clones, 90% to 98% of which are singletons. The data originate from a study of shared clonotypes between healthy human individuals. Study-wide context: Every donor yielded three CD4 naive, three CD4 memory, two CD8 naive and one CD8 memory plate.

Study-level points and caveats: Clonotypes which were not shared had lower generation probabilities than clonotypes that all four donors shared.

The V end lost 0 bases, the J end lost 1 base, and 7 bases lay between the germline ends. The length of the CDR3 is 14 residues. Per the germline V gene, CDR1 is PRHDT and CDR2 is FYEKMQ (reference sequence). The TCR originated in a man under 40 in good health. The material sequenced was naive CD8+ T cells sorted from blood. The V call is TRBV13, the J call TRBJ2-7; a possible D gene is TRBD1 (5 bases). The DNA of the CDR3 is TGTGCCAGCAGCTTAGGGGGGCGATCCTACGAGCAGTACTTC. This gives the protein CASSLGGRSYEQYF.